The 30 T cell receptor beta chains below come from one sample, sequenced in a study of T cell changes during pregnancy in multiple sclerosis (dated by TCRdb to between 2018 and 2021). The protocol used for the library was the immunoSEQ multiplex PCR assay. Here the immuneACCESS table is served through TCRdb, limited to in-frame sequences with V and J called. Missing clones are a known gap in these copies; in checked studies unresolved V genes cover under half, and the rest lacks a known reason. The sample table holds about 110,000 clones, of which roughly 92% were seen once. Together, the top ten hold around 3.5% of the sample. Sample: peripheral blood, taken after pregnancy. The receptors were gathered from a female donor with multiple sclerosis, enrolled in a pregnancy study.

DNA for the CDR3: TGTGCCAGCAGCGATTCTACAGGCTATGGCTACACCTTC. This gives the protein CASSDSTGYGYTF. The chain employs TRBV7-9 and TRBJ1-2, with D possibly matching TRBD1 (5 bases). The germline gives CDR1 SEHNR, CDR2 FQNEAQ (reference sequence). The CDR3 has 13 amino acids. The germline V and J ends were trimmed by 5 bases and 4 bases, with 11 bases remaining between them. Full variable domain (missing parts from reference TRBV7-9 and TRBJ1-2): DTGVSQNPRHKITKRGQNVTFRCDPISEHNRLYWYRQTLGQGPEFLTYFQNEAQLEKSRLLSDRFSAERPKGSFSTLEIQRTEQGDSAMYLCASSDSTGYGYTFGSGTRLTVV.

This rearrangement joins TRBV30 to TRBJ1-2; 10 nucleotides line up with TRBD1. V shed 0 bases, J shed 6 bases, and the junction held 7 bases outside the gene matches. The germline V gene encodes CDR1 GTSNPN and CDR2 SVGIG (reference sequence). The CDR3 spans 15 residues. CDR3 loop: CAWSVLGQGVDGYTF. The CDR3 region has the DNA TGTGCCTGGAGTGTACTTGGACAGGGGGTGGATGGCTACACCTTC.

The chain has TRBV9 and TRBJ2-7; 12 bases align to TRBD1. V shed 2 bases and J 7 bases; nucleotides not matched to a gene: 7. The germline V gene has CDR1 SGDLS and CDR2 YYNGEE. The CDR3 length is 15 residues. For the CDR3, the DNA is TGTGCCAGCAGCGTCGGGACAGGGGGCCCCCTGGAGCAGTACTTC. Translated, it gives CASSVGTGGPLEQYF.

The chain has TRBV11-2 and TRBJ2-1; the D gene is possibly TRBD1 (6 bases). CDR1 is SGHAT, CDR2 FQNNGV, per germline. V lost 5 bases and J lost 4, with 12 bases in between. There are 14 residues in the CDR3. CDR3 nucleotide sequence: TGTGCCAGCAGCCCACAGGGAATGTACAATGAGCAGTTCTTC. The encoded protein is CASSPQGMYNEQFF.

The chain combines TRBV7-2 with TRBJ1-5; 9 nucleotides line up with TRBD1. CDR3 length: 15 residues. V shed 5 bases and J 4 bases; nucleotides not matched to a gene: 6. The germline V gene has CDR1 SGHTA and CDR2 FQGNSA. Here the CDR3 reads CASSPTGGSNQPQHF. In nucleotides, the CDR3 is TGTGCCAGCAGCCCAACAGGGGGCTCGAATCAGCCCCAGCATTTT.

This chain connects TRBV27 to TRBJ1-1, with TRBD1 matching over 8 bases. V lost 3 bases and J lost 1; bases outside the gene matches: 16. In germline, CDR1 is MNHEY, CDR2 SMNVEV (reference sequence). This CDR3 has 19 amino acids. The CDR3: CASSFQGQEAIFPNTEAFF. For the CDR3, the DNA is TGTGCCAGCAGTTTTCAGGGACAGGAGGCTATTTTTCCGAACACTGAAGCTTTCTTT.

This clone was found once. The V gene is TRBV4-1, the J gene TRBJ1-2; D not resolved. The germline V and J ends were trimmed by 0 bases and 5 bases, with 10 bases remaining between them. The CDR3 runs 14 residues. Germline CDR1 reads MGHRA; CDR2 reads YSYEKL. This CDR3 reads CASSQDLAAYGYTF. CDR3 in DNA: TGCGCCAGCAGCCAAGACTTGGCCGCTTATGGCTACACCTTC.

CDR3 loop: CASSEVADTEAFF. CDR3 DNA sequence: TGTGCCAGTAGTGAGGTGGCGGACACTGAAGCTTTCTTT. The gene calls are TRBV19 and TRBJ1-1; no definite D call. Trimming removed 5 bases from V and 3 bases from J, with 10 bases in between. Germline CDR1 is LNHDA and CDR2 is SQIVND (reference sequence). The CDR3 is 13 residues long.

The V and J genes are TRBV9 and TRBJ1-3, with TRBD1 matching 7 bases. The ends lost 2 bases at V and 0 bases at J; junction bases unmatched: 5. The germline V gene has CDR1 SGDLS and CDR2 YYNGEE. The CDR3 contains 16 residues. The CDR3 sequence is CASSVSGQSSGNTIYF. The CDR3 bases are TGTGCCAGCAGCGTTTCGGGACAGAGCTCTGGAAACACCATATATTTT.

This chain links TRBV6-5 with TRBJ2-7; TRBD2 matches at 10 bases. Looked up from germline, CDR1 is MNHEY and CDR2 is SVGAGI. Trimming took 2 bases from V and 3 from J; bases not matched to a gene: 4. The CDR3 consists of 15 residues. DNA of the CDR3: TGTGCCAGCAGTTACGAGCGGGGGGGCCACTACGAGCAGTACTTC. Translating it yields CASSYERGGHYEQYF.

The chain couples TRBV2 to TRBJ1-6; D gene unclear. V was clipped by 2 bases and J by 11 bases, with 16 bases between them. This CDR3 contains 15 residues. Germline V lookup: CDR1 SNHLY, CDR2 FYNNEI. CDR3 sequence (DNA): TGTGCCAGCAGTGAATCCGTACAGCTCGGCCCACCCCTCCACTTT. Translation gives CASSESVQLGPPLHF.

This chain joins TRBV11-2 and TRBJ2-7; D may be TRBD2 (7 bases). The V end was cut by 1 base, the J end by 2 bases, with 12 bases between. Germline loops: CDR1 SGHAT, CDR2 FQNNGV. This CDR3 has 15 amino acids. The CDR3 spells CASSLGGGGAYEQYF. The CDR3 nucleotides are TGTGCCAGCAGCTTAGGAGGAGGGGGGGCCTACGAGCAGTACTTC.

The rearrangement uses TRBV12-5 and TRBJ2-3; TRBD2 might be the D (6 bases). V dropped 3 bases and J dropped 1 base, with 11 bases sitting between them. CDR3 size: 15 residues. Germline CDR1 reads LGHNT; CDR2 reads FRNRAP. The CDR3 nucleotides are TGTGCTAGTGGTTTAGGCGGGGCGGGCACAGATACGCAGTATTTT. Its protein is CASGLGGAGTDTQYF.

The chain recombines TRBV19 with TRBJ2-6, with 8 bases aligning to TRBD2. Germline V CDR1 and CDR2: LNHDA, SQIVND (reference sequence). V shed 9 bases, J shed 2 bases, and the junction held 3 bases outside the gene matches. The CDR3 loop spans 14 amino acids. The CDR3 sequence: CASGGVAGANVLTF. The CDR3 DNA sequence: TGTGCCAGCGGGGGGGTAGCTGGGGCCAACGTCCTGACTTTC.

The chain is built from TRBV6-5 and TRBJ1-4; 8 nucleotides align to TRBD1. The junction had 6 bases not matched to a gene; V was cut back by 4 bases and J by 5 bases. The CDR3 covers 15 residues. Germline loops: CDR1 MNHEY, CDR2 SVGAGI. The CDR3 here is CASSSPDRANEKLFF. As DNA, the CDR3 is TGTGCCAGCAGTTCCCCGGACAGGGCAAATGAAAAACTGTTTTTT.

DNA of the CDR3: TGTGCCAGCAGCTTGATTCGGCGGGGGGCTGAGACCCAGTACTTC. Its translation is CASSLIRRGAETQYF. This chain connects TRBV5-6 to TRBJ2-5; TRBD2 matches at 8 bases. Germline trimming cut 1 base from V and 5 bases from J; bases unmatched to any gene: 7. The germline gives CDR1 SGHDT, CDR2 YYEEEE. This CDR3 is built from 15 residues.

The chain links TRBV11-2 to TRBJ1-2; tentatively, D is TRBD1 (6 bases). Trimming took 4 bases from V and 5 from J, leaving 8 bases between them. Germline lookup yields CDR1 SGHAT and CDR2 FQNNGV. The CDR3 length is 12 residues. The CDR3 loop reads CASSSDSYGYTF. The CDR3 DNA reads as TGTGCCAGCAGCTCGGACAGTTATGGCTACACCTTC. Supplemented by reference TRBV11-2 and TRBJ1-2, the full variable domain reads EAGVAQSPRYKIIEKRQSVAFWCNPISGHATLYWYQQILGQGPKLLIQFQNNGVVDDSQLPKDRFSAERLKGVDSTLKIQPAKLEDSAVYLCASSSDSYGYTFGSGTRLTVV.

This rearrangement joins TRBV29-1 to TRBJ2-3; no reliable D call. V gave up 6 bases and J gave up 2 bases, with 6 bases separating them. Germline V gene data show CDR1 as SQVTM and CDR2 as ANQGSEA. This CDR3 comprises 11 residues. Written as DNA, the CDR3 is TGCAGCGTACAAGTCACAGATACGCAGTATTTT. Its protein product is CSVQVTDTQYF.

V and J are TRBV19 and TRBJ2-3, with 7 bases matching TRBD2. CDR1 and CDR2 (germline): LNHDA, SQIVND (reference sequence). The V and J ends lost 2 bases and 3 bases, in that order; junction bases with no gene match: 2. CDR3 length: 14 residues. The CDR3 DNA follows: TGTGCCAGTAGTATACCCGGGGGGACAGATACGCAGTATTTT. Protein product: CASSIPGGTDTQYF.

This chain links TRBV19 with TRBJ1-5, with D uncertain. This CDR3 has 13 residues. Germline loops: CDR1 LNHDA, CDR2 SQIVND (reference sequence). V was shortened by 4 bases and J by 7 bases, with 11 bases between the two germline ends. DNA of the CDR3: TGTGCCAGTAGTAACCCCGGCGGGCAGCCCCAGCATTTT. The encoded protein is CASSNPGGQPQHF.

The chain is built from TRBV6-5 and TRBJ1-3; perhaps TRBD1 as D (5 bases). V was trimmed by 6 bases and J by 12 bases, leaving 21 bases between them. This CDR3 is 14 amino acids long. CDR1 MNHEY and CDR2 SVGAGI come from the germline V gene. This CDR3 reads CASRRDEGRTNIYF. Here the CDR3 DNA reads TGTGCCAGCAGAAGGGACGAGGGGAGGACGAACATATATTTT.

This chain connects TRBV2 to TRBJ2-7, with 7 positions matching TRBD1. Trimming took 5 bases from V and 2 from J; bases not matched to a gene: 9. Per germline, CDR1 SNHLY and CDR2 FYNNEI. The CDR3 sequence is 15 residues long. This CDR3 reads CASSQDRRITYEQYF. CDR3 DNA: TGTGCCAGCAGTCAGGACAGGAGGATTACCTACGAGCAGTACTTC.

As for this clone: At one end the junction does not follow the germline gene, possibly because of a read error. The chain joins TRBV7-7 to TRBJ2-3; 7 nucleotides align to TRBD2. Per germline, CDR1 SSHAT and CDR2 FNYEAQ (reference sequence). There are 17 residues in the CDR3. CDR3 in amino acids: CASSLLPGGGSTDTQYF. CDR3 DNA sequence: TGTGCTAGCAGCTTACTTCCGGGGGGTGGTTCGACAGATACGCAGTATTTT.

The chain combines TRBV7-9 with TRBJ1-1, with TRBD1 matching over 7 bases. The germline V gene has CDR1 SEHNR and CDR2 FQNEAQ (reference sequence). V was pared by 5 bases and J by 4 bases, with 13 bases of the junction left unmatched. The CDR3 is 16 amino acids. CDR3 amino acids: CASSQPRGQGGTEAFF. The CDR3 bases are TGTGCCAGCAGCCAACCCCGGGGGCAGGGGGGCACTGAAGCTTTCTTT.

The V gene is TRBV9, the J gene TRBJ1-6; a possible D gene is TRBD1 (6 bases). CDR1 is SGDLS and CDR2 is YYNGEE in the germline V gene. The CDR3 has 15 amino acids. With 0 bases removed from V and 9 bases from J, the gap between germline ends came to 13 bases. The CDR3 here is CASSVEGQGSSPLHF. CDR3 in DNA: TGTGCCAGCAGCGTAGAAGGGCAGGGGTCTTCACCCCTCCACTTT.

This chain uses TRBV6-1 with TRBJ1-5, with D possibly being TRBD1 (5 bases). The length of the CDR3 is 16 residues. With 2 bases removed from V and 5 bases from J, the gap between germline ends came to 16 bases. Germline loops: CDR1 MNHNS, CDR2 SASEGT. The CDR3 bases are TGTGCCAGCAGTGAATATTTCAGGGATGTCCATCAGCCCCAGCATTTT. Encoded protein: CASSEYFRDVHQPQHF.

The CDR3 sequence is CASSYLRGRLAEAFF. CDR3 nucleotide sequence: TGTGCCAGCAGTTACCTACGGGGGAGGCTGGCTGAAGCTTTCTTT. The V call is TRBV6-5, the J call TRBJ1-1; D might be TRBD1 (5 bases). Germline lookup yields CDR1 MNHEY and CDR2 SVGAGI. The CDR3 has 15 amino acids. Trimming took off 2 bases at V and 6 bases at J, with 16 bases between the two ends.

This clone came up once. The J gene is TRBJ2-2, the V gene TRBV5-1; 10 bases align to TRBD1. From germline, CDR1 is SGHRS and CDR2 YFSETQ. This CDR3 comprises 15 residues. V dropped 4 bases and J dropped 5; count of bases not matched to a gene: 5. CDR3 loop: CASSREGQGTGELFF. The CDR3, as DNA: TGCGCCAGCAGCCGGGAGGGACAGGGGACCGGGGAGCTGTTTTTT.

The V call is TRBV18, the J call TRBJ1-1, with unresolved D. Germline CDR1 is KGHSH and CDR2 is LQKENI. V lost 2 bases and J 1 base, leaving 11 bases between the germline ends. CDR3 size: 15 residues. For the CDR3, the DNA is TGTGCCAGCTCACCATCCCGGACTGAGAACACTGAAGCTTTCTTT. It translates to CASSPSRTENTEAFF.

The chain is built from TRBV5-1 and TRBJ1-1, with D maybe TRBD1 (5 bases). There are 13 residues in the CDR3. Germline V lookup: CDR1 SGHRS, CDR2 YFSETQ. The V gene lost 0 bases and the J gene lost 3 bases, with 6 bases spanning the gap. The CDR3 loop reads CASSLAQDTEAFF. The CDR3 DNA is TGCGCCAGCAGCTTGGCACAGGACACTGAAGCTTTCTTT. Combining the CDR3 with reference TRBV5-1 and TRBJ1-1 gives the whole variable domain KAGVTQTPRYLIKTRGQQVTLSCSPISGHRSVSWYQQTPGQGLQFLFEYFSETQRNKGNFPGRFSGRQFSNSRSEMNVSTLELGDSALYLCASSLAQDTEAFFGQGTRLTVV.